The source of this TCR beta chain is a study of T cell repertoires in aging, cancer and after chemotherapy. Study-wide background: Donors were grouped into six age bands spanning 30 or younger through 70 or older. General study results and limits: Across the chemotherapy interval, each cancer cohort showed higher median generation probability, suggesting thymic rebound. Untreated cancer patients had significantly lower blood TCR diversity than age-matched healthy donors. No conclusions about immunological memory after chemotherapy can be drawn from the repertoire data.

CDR3 length: 16 amino acids. Per the germline V gene, CDR1 is PRHDT and CDR2 is FYEKMQ (reference sequence). V dropped 6 bases and J dropped 6 bases, with 23 bases sitting between them. TRB rearrangements spanning V, D and J were amplified using mixed TRB-A/B primers. One entry per CDR3 protein, called by TCRdb with MiXCR from the multiplex PCR reads. The data hold around 12,000 distinct CDR3 sequences, with approximately 30% observed a single time. With respect to this clonotype: No antigen is known for it. A much larger clonotype is one base distant, so this may be a read error.

TCR beta rearrangements were amplified from peripheral blood genomic DNA. The TCR originated in a human donor with a blood cancer. The sequencing input was blood. The gene calls are TRBV13 and TRBJ1-2; D perhaps matches TRBD1 (5 bases). The CDR3 nucleotides read TGTGCCAGCAGATACCCGGGACGGCGGGCCTCTAATGGCTACACCTTC. As protein: CASRYPGRRASNGYTF.